The 25 T cell receptor beta chains below come from one sample, sequenced in a study of cytomegalovirus exposure and HLA in healthy donors. Assay used: immunoSEQ multiplex PCR; TCRdb lists only in-frame clones, some missing. The data contain about 140,000 clones, less than 90% of them singletons. Sequences were obtained from PBMCs. Receptor source: a man aged 18-30 years in good health and CMV-seronegative.

V gene TRBV9 combines with J gene TRBJ2-3, with no clear D. CDR1 SGDLS and CDR2 YYNGEE come from the germline V gene. The CDR3 loop spans 13 amino acids. Deletions cut 2 bases from V and 3 bases from J, with 7 bases between. The CDR3 bases are TGTGCCAGCAGCGTGGCGGCGACAGATACGCAGTATTTT. It specifies CASSVAATDTQYF.

This chain links TRBV19 with TRBJ2-3, with D perhaps matching TRBD2 (5 bases). The CDR3 totals 16 residues. The ends were cut back, 5 bases at V and 2 bases at J, with 17 bases in the middle. CDR1 LNHDA and CDR2 SQIVND come from the germline V gene (reference sequence). The CDR3 loop is CASSPRTVRDTDTQYF. The CDR3 bases are TGTGCCAGTAGTCCCCGAACCGTCCGGGACACAGATACGCAGTATTTT.

The chain employs TRBV7-8 and TRBJ1-1; a possible D gene is TRBD1 (6 bases). The CDR3 runs to 15 residues. Germline V gene data show CDR1 as SGHVS and CDR2 as FQNEAQ. V dropped 5 bases and J dropped 0 bases, with 13 bases sitting between them. CDR3 sequence: CASSASGTMNTEAFF. Written as DNA, the CDR3 is TGTGCCAGCAGCGCCTCCGGGACAATGAACACTGAAGCTTTCTTT.

The V gene is TRBV7-8, the J gene TRBJ2-1; D perhaps matches TRBD2 (6 bases). Germline V lookup: CDR1 SGHVS, CDR2 FQNEAQ. The CDR3 sequence is 17 residues long. V lost 4 bases and J 4 bases, leaving 20 bases between the germline ends. The chain's CDR3 is CASSSPNSGDTYNEQFF. CDR3 bases: TGTGCCAGCAGCTCCCCAAATTCGGGAGACACTTACAATGAGCAGTTCTTC.

The rearrangement uses TRBV5-1 and TRBJ2-2; 7 nucleotides agree with TRBD1. This CDR3 spans 15 amino acids. Germline-derived CDR1 and CDR2 are SGHRS and YFSETQ. The trim removed 4 bases at V and 2 bases at J, leaving 5 bases unmatched. CDR3 protein: CASSRGTANTGELFF. CDR3 coding DNA: TGCGCCAGCAGCCGAGGGACAGCAAACACCGGGGAGCTGTTTTTT.

The J gene is TRBJ1-1, the V gene TRBV6-1; a weak D match, TRBD1 (5 bases). The CDR3 loop spans 13 amino acids. V gave up 3 bases and J gave up 4 bases, with 9 bases separating them. Germline CDR1 reads MNHNS; CDR2 reads SASEGT. DNA of the CDR3: TGTGCCAGCAGTGAGCAGGGCTCCACTGAAGCTTTCTTT. Translated, it gives CASSEQGSTEAFF.

The chain uses TRBV6-1 and TRBJ2-5; the D is unclear. Germline-derived CDR1 and CDR2 are MNHNS and SASEGT. The CDR3 spans 16 residues. The V end was cut by 4 bases, the J end by 2 bases, with 17 bases between. Written as DNA, the CDR3 is TGTGCCAGCAGTGCCCAACCCGAGAGAAAGCAAGAGACCCAGTACTTC. Translation: CASSAQPERKQETQYF.

The chain joins TRBV2 to TRBJ2-1; no firm D call. The V end was cut by 6 bases, the J end by 2 bases, with 5 bases between. Germline CDR1 and CDR2: SNHLY and FYNNEI. The CDR3 totals 12 residues. The CDR3 region has the DNA TGTGCCAGCAGGGCAGCCTACAATGAGCAGTTCTTC. It encodes CASRAAYNEQFF.

The chain has TRBV19 and TRBJ1-2; 10 bases are a match to TRBD1. The germline V gene has CDR1 LNHDA and CDR2 SQIVND (reference sequence). With V trimmed by 7 bases and J by 5 bases, 10 bases remained unmatched. This CDR3 region has 15 residues. The CDR3 nucleotides are TGTGCCAGTATAAGGCCGGGACAGGGGATATATGGCTACACCTTC. Its translation is CASIRPGQGIYGYTF.

The genes are TRBV28 and TRBJ2-7; maybe TRBD2 (5 bases). Germline CDR1 and CDR2: MDHEN and SYDVKM. Trimming removed 11 bases at V and 2 bases at J, with 16 bases between. There are 13 residues in the CDR3. The CDR3, as DNA: TGTGCCTTGTCTGAGGGCTTGGCCTACGAGCAGTACTTC. The encoded protein is CALSEGLAYEQYF.

The J gene is TRBJ1-2, the V gene TRBV6-5, with D possibly matching TRBD1 (6 bases). Germline V gene lookup returns CDR1 MNHEY and CDR2 SVGAGI. CDR3 length: 14 amino acids. V was clipped by 2 bases and J by 4 bases, with 11 bases between them. The CDR3 sequence is CASSYARGLYGYTF. CDR3 in DNA: TGTGCCAGCAGTTACGCGCGGGGGCTCTATGGCTACACCTTC.

In DNA form, the CDR3 reads TGTGCCAGCAGCCCTTACAGGGGGTTGGGTGAAAAACTGTTTTTT. This codes for CASSPYRGLGEKLFF. V usage is TRBV7-2 and J usage is TRBJ1-4; 8 bases are shared with TRBD1. The CDR3 sequence is 15 residues long. Germline CDR1 SGHTA, CDR2 FQGNSA. The trim removed 5 bases at V and 7 bases at J, leaving 9 bases unmatched.

The chain recombines TRBV6-5 with TRBJ2-1; D might be TRBD2 (5 bases). The CDR3 is 13 residues long. The germline V gene encodes CDR1 MNHEY and CDR2 SVGAGI. Trimming removed 5 bases from V and 6 bases from J, with 11 bases in between. The CDR3 loop reads CASSGLSVNEQFF. CDR3 DNA sequence: TGTGCCAGCAGTGGACTCAGCGTCAATGAGCAGTTCTTC.

The J gene is TRBJ1-2, the V gene TRBV10-3; 8 nucleotides agree with TRBD1. V lost 5 bases to trimming and J lost 0 bases; unmatched junction nucleotides: 5. The V gene's germline CDR1 is ENHRY and CDR2 SYGVKD. This CDR3 region has 15 residues. CDR3 DNA: TGTGCCATCAGTCCTAGGACAGGGACTAACTATGGCTACACCTTC. This translates into CAISPRTGTNYGYTF.

The chain carries TRBV5-1 and TRBJ2-7, with TRBD1 matching 8 bases. This CDR3 spans 15 amino acids. Per the germline V gene, CDR1 is SGHRS and CDR2 is YFSETQ. V was clipped by 4 bases and J by 5 bases; unmatched bases: 11. CDR3 coding DNA: TGCGCCAGCAGCCGGAGCGGACAGGGTTCAGACGAGCAGTACTTC. This translates into CASSRSGQGSDEQYF.

Notes on this clone: A read error may account for a junction end that differs from germline. The chain carries TRBV11-2 and TRBJ2-7; D is possibly TRBD1 (6 bases). CDR1 is SGHAT, CDR2 FQNNGV, per germline. The CDR3 is 14 residues long. The CDR3 sequence: CASTLIQGIYEQYF. The DNA for the CDR3 is TGTGCCAGCACCTTAATACAGGGTATCTACGAGCAGTACTTC.

This clone came up a few times. The genes are TRBV9 and TRBJ2-5; weak D call: TRBD2 (5 bases). V was clipped by 2 bases and J by 5 bases, with 19 bases between them. The CDR3 extends over 16 amino acids. Germline CDR1 reads SGDLS; CDR2 reads YYNGEE. CDR3 protein: CASSVIGSGRGETQYF. The CDR3 DNA reads as TGTGCCAGCAGCGTTATTGGGTCGGGAAGAGGGGAGACCCAGTACTTC.

The rearrangement links TRBV12-5 to TRBJ1-1; TRBD1 aligns across 9 bases. Per the germline V gene, CDR1 is LGHNT and CDR2 is FRNRAP. There are 15 residues in the CDR3. V was pared by 1 base and J by 5 bases, with 5 bases of the junction left unmatched. CDR3 DNA sequence: TGTGCTAGTGGTTTGGAATTGACAGGGGGGACTGAAGCTTTCTTT. Its translation: CASGLELTGGTEAFF.

The chain is built from TRBV6-1 and TRBJ2-4; 8 bases are shared with TRBD2. Germline V gives CDR1 MNHNS, CDR2 SASEGT. After removal of 0 bases from V and 0 bases from J, the junction contained 4 bases not matched to a gene. This CDR3 comprises 17 residues. Written as DNA, the CDR3 is TGTGCCAGCAGTGAAGCTGTACTAGCGGTAGCCAAAAACATTCAGTACTTC. This translates into CASSEAVLAVAKNIQYF.

The chain is built from TRBV5-1 and TRBJ2-3; 9 nucleotides align to TRBD1. CDR1 is SGHRS and CDR2 is YFSETQ in the germline V gene. Trimming took 8 bases from V and 2 from J; bases not matched to a gene: 12. The CDR3 length is 16 residues. The CDR3: CASQLTGTGHTDTQYF. The CDR3 nucleotides are TGCGCCAGTCAGCTGACCGGGACAGGGCACACAGATACGCAGTATTTT.

This clone was found many times. The chain couples TRBV2 to TRBJ2-1; TRBD1 agrees at 10 bases. Germline V gene lookup returns CDR1 SNHLY and CDR2 FYNNEI. J was trimmed by 4 bases and V by 6 bases; bases with no gene match: 6. This CDR3 has 15 amino acids. This chain's CDR3 is CASSSGTGDYNEQFF. In DNA, the CDR3 is TGTGCCAGCAGCTCTGGGACAGGGGATTACAATGAGCAGTTCTTC.

The chain is built from TRBV7-8 and TRBJ2-7, with 8 bases lining up with TRBD1. The CDR3 loop spans 16 amino acids. V shed 6 bases and J 2 bases; nucleotides not matched to a gene: 12. In germline, CDR1 is SGHVS, CDR2 FQNEAQ. CDR3 coding DNA: TGTGCCAGCAGACCCGGGCGGACAGGGCCCGCCTACGAGCAGTACTTC. Translated: CASRPGRTGPAYEQYF.

The chain links TRBV25-1 to TRBJ2-5, with D uncertain. The CDR3 spans 15 residues. V gave up 3 bases and J gave up 0 bases, with 11 bases separating them. Germline V gene sequence: CDR1 MGHDK, CDR2 SYGVNS. CDR3 bases: TGTGCCAGCAGTGATCCGAGAATACACCAAGAGACCCAGTACTTC. Its translation: CASSDPRIHQETQYF.

This chain joins TRBV5-4 and TRBJ2-5; the match to TRBD2 covers 10 bases. Germline trimming cut 1 base from V and 4 bases from J; bases unmatched to any gene: 7. CDR1 is SGHNT, CDR2 YYREEE, per germline (reference sequence). The CDR3 is made up of 16 amino acids. The CDR3 loop is CASSLRLAGGPETQYF. The CDR3 nucleotides read TGTGCCAGCAGCTTGCGGTTAGCGGGGGGCCCAGAGACCCAGTACTTC.

The J gene is TRBJ2-7, the V gene TRBV28; tentatively, D is TRBD2 (6 bases). The CDR3 runs 16 residues. Germline V gene lookup returns CDR1 MDHEN and CDR2 SYDVKM. Trimming cost V 0 bases and J 5 bases, with 17 bases left between them. The CDR3: CASSLWNPAGLNEQYF. The CDR3 DNA is TGTGCCAGCAGTTTATGGAACCCCGCGGGGCTGAACGAGCAGTACTTC.